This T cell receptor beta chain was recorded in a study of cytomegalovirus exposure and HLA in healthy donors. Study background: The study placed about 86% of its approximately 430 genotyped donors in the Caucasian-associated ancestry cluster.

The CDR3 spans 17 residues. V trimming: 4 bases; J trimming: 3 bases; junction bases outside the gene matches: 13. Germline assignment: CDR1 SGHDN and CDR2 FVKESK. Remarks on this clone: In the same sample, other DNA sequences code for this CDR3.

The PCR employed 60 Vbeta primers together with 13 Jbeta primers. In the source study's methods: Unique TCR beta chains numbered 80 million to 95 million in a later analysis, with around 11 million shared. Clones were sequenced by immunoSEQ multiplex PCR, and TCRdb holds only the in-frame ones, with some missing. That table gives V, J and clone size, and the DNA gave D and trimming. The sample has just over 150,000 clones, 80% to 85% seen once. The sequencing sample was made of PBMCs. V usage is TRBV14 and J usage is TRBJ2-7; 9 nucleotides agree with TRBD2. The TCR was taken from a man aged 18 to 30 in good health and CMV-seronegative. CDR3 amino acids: CASSPFRSSGGYYEQYF. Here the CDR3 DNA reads TGTGCCAGCAGCCCCTTCCGGAGCAGCGGGGGGTACTACGAGCAGTACTTC.